The TCR beta chain described here comes from a study of blood T cell repertoires in COVID-19. CDR3 length: 17 amino acids. V was shortened by 5 bases and J by 3 bases, with 20 bases between the two germline ends. Germline-derived CDR1 and CDR2 are MDHEN and SYDVKM. The table came from immunoSEQ multiplex PCR; TCRdb's copy has only in-frame clones and leaves some out. The sample shows some 250,000 clones, around 80% of them seen only once. The sequence was obtained from a woman aged 18-35 years with acute or convalescent COVID-19. Sample: peripheral blood. J is TRBJ1-5 and V is TRBV28; tentative D call: TRBD1 (6 bases). The CDR3 DNA reads TGTGCCAGCAGTACACCGCCTCTGGCAGGGGACAATCAGCCCCAGCATTTT. Amino acids: CASSTPPLAGDNQPQHF.